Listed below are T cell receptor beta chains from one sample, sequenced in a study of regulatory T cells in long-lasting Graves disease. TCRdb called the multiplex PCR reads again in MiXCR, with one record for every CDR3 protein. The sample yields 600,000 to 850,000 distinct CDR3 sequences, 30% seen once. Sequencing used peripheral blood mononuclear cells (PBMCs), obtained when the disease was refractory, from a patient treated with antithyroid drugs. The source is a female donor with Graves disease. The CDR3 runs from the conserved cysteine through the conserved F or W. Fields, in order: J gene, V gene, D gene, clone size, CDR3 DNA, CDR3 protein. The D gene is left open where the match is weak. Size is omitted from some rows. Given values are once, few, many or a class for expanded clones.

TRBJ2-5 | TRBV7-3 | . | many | TGTGCCAGCAGCTTAATGGGCAGGGCCCAAGAGACCCAGTACTTC | CASSLMGRAQETQYF
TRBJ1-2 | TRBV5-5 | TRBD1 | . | TGTGCCAGCAGCTTGGAGACAGGGGGCTTTGGCTACACCTTC | CASSLETGGFGYTF
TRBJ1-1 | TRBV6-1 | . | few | TGTGCCAGCAGTGAAGGAATTTGGGAAGCTTTCTTT | CASSEGIWEAFF
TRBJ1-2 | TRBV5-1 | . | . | TGCGCCAGCAGCTTGGGTCGGGGGCCTAACTATGGCTACACCTTC | CASSLGRGPNYGYTF
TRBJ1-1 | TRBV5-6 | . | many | TGTGCCAGCAGAAACGACAGAAAGAACACTGAAGCTTTCTTT | CASRNDRKNTEAFF
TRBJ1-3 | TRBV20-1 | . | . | TGCAGTGCTACCGACAGTTCAGGAAACACCATATATTTT | CSATDSSGNTIYF
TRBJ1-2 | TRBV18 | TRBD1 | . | TGTGCCAGCTCGCCGGCCGGGACAGGGTTGGGCTACACCTTC | CASSPAGTGLGYTF
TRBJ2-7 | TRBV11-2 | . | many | TGTGCCAGCAGCCCCGGGACGGTCTACGAGCAGTACTTC | CASSPGTVYEQYF
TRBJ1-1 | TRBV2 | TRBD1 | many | TGTGCCAGCCCGGGACAGCTGAACACTGAAGCTTTCTTT | CASPGQLNTEAFF
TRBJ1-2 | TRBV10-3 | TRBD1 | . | TGTGCCATCAGCCAGACCGACAGGGGGCCGGTGGACTATGGCTACACCTTC | CAISQTDRGPVDYGYTF
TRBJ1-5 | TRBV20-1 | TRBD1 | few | TGCAGTGCCAAGGACAGGAACAGCAATCAGCCCCAGCATTTT | CSAKDRNSNQPQHF
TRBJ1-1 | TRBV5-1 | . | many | TGTGCCAGCAGCTTAGTCCCCGGGGGCACTGAAGCTTTCTTT | CASSLVPGGTEAFF
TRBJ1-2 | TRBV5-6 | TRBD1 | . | TGTGCCAGCAGCTTGCTCCAACAGGGGGCTGGCTACACCTTC | CASSLLQQGAGYTF
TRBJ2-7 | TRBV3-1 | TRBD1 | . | TGTGCCAGCAGCCCCTCGACAGGGGTCGGCGAGCAGTACTTC | CASSPSTGVGEQYF
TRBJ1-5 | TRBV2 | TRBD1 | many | TGTGCCAGCAGTCAAATTCCGGGACAGCCAAGCAATCAGCCCCAGCATTTT | CASSQIPGQPSNQPQHF
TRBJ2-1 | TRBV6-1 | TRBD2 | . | TGTGCCAGCAGTCCAAGCCGGGCGGGAGGGGGCAATGAGCAGTTCTTC | CASSPSRAGGGNEQFF
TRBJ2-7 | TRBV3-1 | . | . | TGTGCCAGCAGCCAAGTTCGGCTAGTTGGCGAGCAGTACTTC | CASSQVRLVGEQYF
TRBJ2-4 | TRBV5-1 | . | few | TGCGCCAGCAGCCCCCTTGGTCTAGCCAAAAACATTCAGTACTTC | CASSPLGLAKNIQYF